These 20 T cell receptor beta chains share one sample of origin, sequenced in a study of shared clonotypes between healthy human individuals. Using immunoSEQ multiplex PCR, the repertoire was profiled, and TCRdb retains in-frame clones only, with some absent. The sample carries approximately 2.5 million clones, more than 85% recorded once. The specimen was naive CD4+ T cells from PBMCs. Subset of the sample: CD45RA+ positively selected. The receptors were sampled from a man in his late teens or twenties in good health. Some clones in this sample may be carry-over from other donors' samples.

This chain connects TRBV25-1 to TRBJ1-5; D might be TRBD1 (5 bases). Germline V gene sequence: CDR1 MGHDK, CDR2 SYGVNS. CDR3 length: 15 amino acids. V lost 5 bases to trimming and J lost 6 bases, with 17 bases between them. CDR3: CASSPLGGDGQPQHF. In DNA form, the CDR3 reads TGTGCCAGCAGTCCTCTGGGGGGAGACGGTCAGCCCCAGCATTTT. The whole variable domain, remainder taken from reference TRBV25-1 and TRBJ1-5, is EADIYQTPRYLVIGTGKKITLECSQTMGHDKMYWYQQDPGMELHLIHYSYGVNSTEKGDLSSESTVSRIRTEHFPLTLESARPSHTSQYLCASSPLGGDGQPQHFGDGTRLSIL.

V is TRBV5-4 and J is TRBJ1-4; unclear D gene. CDR1 and CDR2 from the germline V gene are SGHNT and YYREEE (reference sequence). There are 15 residues in the CDR3. V dropped 0 bases and J dropped 4 bases, with 10 bases sitting between them. The CDR3 loop reads CASSLGSSYNEKLFF. The DNA of the CDR3 is TGTGCCAGCAGCTTGGGCAGCTCCTATAATGAAAAACTGTTTTTT.

This rearrangement joins TRBV19 to TRBJ1-5; D remains unclear. The CDR3 sequence is 13 residues long. V was trimmed by 1 base and J by 5 bases, leaving 6 bases between them. Germline values: CDR1 LNHDA, CDR2 SQIVND (reference sequence). The CDR3 nucleotides read TGTGCCAGTAGTATAGCCGGATATCAGCCCCAGCATTTT. Protein product: CASSIAGYQPQHF.

The chain joins TRBV7-3 to TRBJ2-5; 9 bases align to TRBD1. CDR1 is SGHTA and CDR2 is FQGTGA in the germline V gene. The ends lost 5 bases at V and 5 bases at J; junction bases unmatched: 12. The CDR3 has 16 amino acids. The CDR3 is CASSPSGGQGGETQYF. In DNA form, the CDR3 reads TGTGCCAGCAGCCCCTCGGGGGGACAGGGAGGCGAGACCCAGTACTTC.

J is TRBJ1-1 and V is TRBV18, with D hard to call. The germline CDR1 and CDR2 sequences are KGHSH and LQKENI. The CDR3 has 14 amino acids. CDR3 amino acids: CATPSRRSNTEAFF. The CDR3 DNA is TGTGCTACACCTTCAAGGCGGAGCAACACTGAAGCTTTCTTT.

With respect to this clone: The final CDR3 position lacks the conserved phenylalanine or tryptophan, pointing to a likely read error. J is TRBJ2-7 and V is TRBV28; D possibly corresponds to TRBD1 (7 bases). The V end was cut by 3 bases, the J end by 2 bases, with 14 bases between. This CDR3 spans 15 amino acids. Germline CDR1 is MDHEN and CDR2 is SYDVKM. For the CDR3, the DNA is TGTGCCAGCAGTTTGGGGGGCGACAGGGCCTACGAGCAGTACCTC. Amino acids: CASSLGGDRAYEQYL.

The rearrangement uses TRBV28 and TRBJ2-7; 9 bases line up with TRBD1. CDR1 and CDR2 (germline): MDHEN, SYDVKM. This CDR3 has 16 residues. Germline trimming cut 2 bases from V and 4 bases from J; bases unmatched to any gene: 9. In DNA form, the CDR3 reads TGTGCCAGCAGTTTAGGGGACAGGGTTGTTGCATACGAGCAGTACTTC. This codes for CASSLGDRVVAYEQYF.

The chain couples TRBV2 to TRBJ2-5; TRBD2 matches 8 bases. CDR3 size: 15 residues. The junction had 8 bases not matched to a gene; V was cut back by 6 bases and J by 2 bases. The V gene's germline CDR1 is SNHLY and CDR2 FYNNEI. This chain's CDR3 is CASRLAEAAQETQYF. The CDR3 DNA reads TGTGCCAGCAGACTAGCGGAAGCGGCGCAAGAGACCCAGTACTTC.

The V gene is TRBV6-1, the J gene TRBJ1-2, with 8 bases matching TRBD1. With V trimmed by 3 bases and J by 3 bases, 3 bases remained unmatched. The CDR3 has 14 amino acids. The V gene's germline CDR1 is MNHNS and CDR2 SASEGT. The CDR3 DNA sequence: TGTGCCAGCAGTGATCCAGGGGGCGACTATGGCTACACCTTC. This codes for CASSDPGGDYGYTF.

This clone was detected only once. The rearrangement uses TRBV18 and TRBJ1-1, with unresolved D. V lost 4 bases to trimming and J lost 2 bases, with 11 bases between them. This CDR3 comprises 14 residues. CDR1 is KGHSH and CDR2 is LQKENI in the germline V gene. Written as DNA, the CDR3 is TGTGCCAGCTCACTGGGGAGGGCCAACACTGAAGCTTTCTTT. It is translated as CASSLGRANTEAFF.

This chain connects TRBV6-6 to TRBJ1-6; D perhaps matches TRBD1 (6 bases). The germline V and J ends were trimmed by 6 bases and 7 bases, with 19 bases remaining between them. The CDR3 runs to 16 residues. Germline-derived CDR1 and CDR2 are MNHNY and SVGAGI (reference sequence). The CDR3 region has the DNA TGTGCCAGCAGCCTAGCCCCAGGGGATCGGAATTCACCCCTCCACTTT. It specifies CASSLAPGDRNSPLHF.

This clone was counted a single time. The CDR3 loop is CASSPPGFPGGKQYF. CDR3 sequence (DNA): TGTGCCAGCAGCCCACCAGGATTTCCAGGGGGCAAGCAGTACTTC. J is TRBJ2-7 and V is TRBV27; 8 bases are shared with TRBD1. The CDR3 runs 15 residues. Germline assignment: CDR1 MNHEY and CDR2 SMNVEV (reference sequence). After removal of 6 bases from V and 8 bases from J, the junction contained 15 bases not matched to a gene.

The V and J genes are TRBV6-5 and TRBJ1-1; no clear D gene. This CDR3 region has 12 residues. Germline-derived CDR1 and CDR2 are MNHEY and SVGAGI. Trimming took off 0 bases at V and 3 bases at J, with 2 bases between the two ends. The CDR3 DNA reads TGTGCCAGCAGTTACTCGTACACTGAAGCTTTCTTT. This encodes CASSYSYTEAFF.

The V call is TRBV7-2, the J call TRBJ2-7, with 12 bases matching TRBD2. This CDR3 contains 16 residues. Germline V gives CDR1 SGHTA, CDR2 FQGNSA. V was clipped by 1 base and J by 3 bases; unmatched bases: 4. Here the CDR3 reads CASSLGAGLAGYEQYF. The CDR3 bases are TGTGCCAGCAGCTTAGGGGCGGGACTAGCGGGCTACGAGCAGTACTTC.

The CDR3 coding sequence is TGTGCCAGCATTTACAGCTCGACCTACGAGCAGTACTTC. Amino acid sequence: CASIYSSTYEQYF. The chain has TRBV28 and TRBJ2-7; D is unresolved. Germline V lookup: CDR1 MDHEN, CDR2 SYDVKM. The V and J ends lost 7 bases and 2 bases respectively, with 12 bases between them. The CDR3 totals 13 residues. Full variable domain (missing parts from reference TRBV28 and TRBJ2-7): DVKVTQSSRYLVKRTGEKVFLECVQDMDHENMFWYRQDPGLGLRLIYFSYDVKMKEKGDIPEGYSVSREKKERFSLILESASTNQTSMYLCASIYSSTYEQYFGPGTRLTVT.

The CDR3 region has the DNA TGTGCCAGCAGCTTAGCGGGAGACAGGGCACGTCAGCCCCAGCATTTT. The encoded protein is CASSLAGDRARQPQHF. The rearrangement links TRBV7-2 to TRBJ1-5; 7 nucleotides match TRBD1. With V trimmed by 0 bases and J by 6 bases, 8 bases remained unmatched. Germline CDR1 is SGHTA and CDR2 is FQGNSA. This CDR3 region has 16 residues.

The chain carries TRBV5-1 and TRBJ2-3; TRBD2 matches at 13 bases. The trim removed 4 bases at V and 1 base at J, leaving 9 bases unmatched. The CDR3 runs to 18 residues. Per the germline V gene, CDR1 is SGHRS and CDR2 is YFSETQ. The CDR3 region is CASSPGTSGISGTDTQYF. In DNA, the CDR3 is TGCGCCAGCAGCCCGGGGACTAGCGGGATCTCGGGCACAGATACGCAGTATTTT.

This rearrangement joins TRBV6-6 to TRBJ2-2; possibly TRBD1 for D (6 bases). This CDR3 comprises 12 residues. Germline assignment: CDR1 MNHNY and CDR2 SVGAGI (reference sequence). V lost 4 bases and J 7 bases, leaving 7 bases between the germline ends. The CDR3: CASSLTGGELFF. The CDR3 DNA follows: TGTGCCAGCAGTTTGACAGGCGGGGAGCTGTTTTTT.

The chain joins TRBV7-2 to TRBJ2-2, with 7 nucleotides matching TRBD2. V shed 2 bases, J shed 5 bases, and the junction held 5 bases outside the gene matches. The germline V gene encodes CDR1 SGHTA and CDR2 FQGNSA. CDR3 size: 15 residues. The CDR3 DNA follows: TGTGCCAGCAGCTTAAGACGGGAGGCGACCGGGGAGCTGTTTTTT. It yields the protein CASSLRREATGELFF.

The genes are TRBV6-5 and TRBJ1-4, with no clear D. The length of the CDR3 is 13 residues. CDR1 and CDR2 (germline): MNHEY, SVGAGI. The V end was cut by 5 bases, the J end by 5 bases, with 9 bases between. CDR3 in DNA: TGTGCCAGCAGTCGTACCGAGAATGAAAAACTGTTTTTT. Encoded protein: CASSRTENEKLFF.